The 19 T cell receptor beta chains below were found in one sample sequenced in a study of blood T cell repertoires in COVID-19. Clones were read by immunoSEQ multiplex PCR, and TCRdb kept only the in-frame ones, dropping some. The sample has 250,000 to 350,000 clones, 70% to 90% seen once; the top ten hold more than 9%. The sequencing input was PBMCs or T cells enriched from blood (not recorded which). These receptors came from a woman under 30 who had recovered from COVID-19.

The chain joins TRBV9 to TRBJ2-5; 12 bases line up with TRBD2. The ends lost 3 bases at V and 3 bases at J; junction bases unmatched: 6. The CDR3 is 16 residues long. Germline loops: CDR1 SGDLS, CDR2 YYNGEE. The CDR3 bases are TGTGCCAGCAGCGGACACGGACTAGCGGGGAAAGAGACCCAGTACTTC. Its protein is CASSGHGLAGKETQYF.

The gene calls are TRBV19 and TRBJ1-5, with 8 bases lining up with TRBD1. Trimming took 7 bases from V and 2 from J; bases not matched to a gene: 4. CDR3 length equals 14 residues. Germline V lookup: CDR1 LNHDA, CDR2 SQIVND (reference sequence). The CDR3, as DNA: TGTGCCAGTACCGGACAGGGTGGCAATCAGCCCCAGCATTTT. This encodes CASTGQGGNQPQHF.

The rearrangement joins TRBV28 to TRBJ1-2, with TRBD1 matching 8 bases. V was clipped by 8 bases and J by 0 bases; unmatched bases: 2. The CDR3 is 13 residues long. Germline CDR1 and CDR2: MDHEN and SYDVKM. The DNA for the CDR3 is TGTGCCAGCGAGACAGGGGCTAACTATGGCTACACCTTC. It specifies CASETGANYGYTF.

J is TRBJ2-1 and V is TRBV18; TRBD2 is a possible D gene (5 bases). The V gene's germline CDR1 is KGHSH and CDR2 LQKENI. V lost 2 bases to trimming and J lost 6 bases, with 17 bases between them. CDR3 length: 16 amino acids. The CDR3, as DNA: TGTGCCAGCTCACCATTGGAGGCCTTGGGCGGCAATGAGCAGTTCTTC. Translated: CASSPLEALGGNEQFF.

CDR3 residues: CASSQFYSQGYTEAFF. The DNA for the CDR3 is TGTGCCAGCAGCCAATTCTACTCACAGGGGTACACTGAAGCTTTCTTT. The chain uses TRBV3-1 (or the pseudogene TRBV3-2) and TRBJ1-1; the match to TRBD1 covers 7 bases. The CDR3 consists of 16 residues. The germline V gene encodes CDR1 LGHDT and CDR2 YNNKEL (reference sequence). The ends lost 2 bases at V and 3 bases at J; junction bases unmatched: 9.

This clone was seen just once. The rearrangement uses TRBV15 and TRBJ2-6; possible D gene TRBD2, 7 bases. The germline CDR1 and CDR2 sequences are LNHNV and YYDKDF (reference sequence). The CDR3 loop spans 18 amino acids. The V and J ends lost 3 bases and 0 bases respectively, with 15 bases between them. CDR3 coding DNA: TGTGCCACCAGCAGCGGTAGGGGGAGGGACTCTGGGGCCAACGTCCTGACTTTC. Protein sequence: CATSSGRGRDSGANVLTF.

V gene TRBV27 combines with J gene TRBJ1-2; D ambiguous. CDR3 length equals 16 residues. Germline loops: CDR1 MNHEY, CDR2 SMNVEV (reference sequence). V was clipped by 2 bases and J by 6 bases, with 19 bases between them. The CDR3 spells CASSLEGVSGFNGYTF. The CDR3 DNA is TGTGCCAGCAGTTTAGAGGGCGTCTCGGGATTCAATGGCTACACCTTC.

J is TRBJ1-1 and V is TRBV27, with a weak D call TRBD1 (6 bases). This CDR3 has 14 amino acids. Germline lookup yields CDR1 MNHEY and CDR2 SMNVEV (reference sequence). V shed 6 bases and J shed 0 bases, with 11 bases lying between them. CDR3 amino acids: CASRPTGLNTEAFF. The CDR3 region has the DNA TGTGCCAGCAGACCTACAGGGTTGAACACTGAAGCTTTCTTT.

This clone was detected only a few times. The J gene is TRBJ1-1, the V gene TRBV5-8; the D is unclear. V gave up 2 bases and J gave up 0 bases, with 8 bases separating them. The length of the CDR3 is 14 residues. Germline values: CDR1 SGHTS, CDR2 YDEGEE. The DNA of the CDR3 is TGTGCCAGCAGCTTAATACTGATGAACACTGAAGCTTTCTTT. Protein sequence: CASSLILMNTEAFF.

The CDR3 spells CSVDSGAGELFF. DNA of the CDR3: TGCAGCGTTGACTCAGGGGCCGGGGAGCTGTTTTTT. This chain joins TRBV29-1 and TRBJ2-2, with a weak D call TRBD1 (6 bases). The V gene's germline CDR1 is SQVTM and CDR2 ANQGSEA. The ends were cut back, 3 bases at V and 6 bases at J, with 8 bases in the middle. The CDR3 contains 12 residues.

The V gene is TRBV5-1, the J gene TRBJ2-2; the match to TRBD2 covers 8 bases. V shed 0 bases, J shed 2 bases, and the junction held 6 bases outside the gene matches. The CDR3 consists of 17 residues. The germline V gene has CDR1 SGHRS and CDR2 YFSETQ. CDR3 loop: CASSLVTAGDNTGELFF. The CDR3 DNA sequence: TGCGCCAGCAGCTTGGTTACAGCGGGGGACAACACCGGGGAGCTGTTTTTT.

The chain recombines TRBV3-1 (or the pseudogene TRBV3-2) with TRBJ2-7; a weak D match, TRBD1 (5 bases). Per germline, CDR1 LGHDT and CDR2 YNNKEL (reference sequence). CDR3 size: 13 residues. Trimming shortened V by 1 base and J by 3 bases, and 7 bases separated the two germline ends. The CDR3 protein is CASSQGRDYEQYF. CDR3 DNA sequence: TGTGCCAGCAGCCAAGGCAGGGACTACGAGCAGTACTTC.

The chain uses TRBV6-1 and TRBJ1-2, with D possibly matching TRBD1 (5 bases). The CDR3 is 13 residues long. V was clipped by 3 bases and J by 6 bases, with 11 bases between them. CDR1 and CDR2 (germline): MNHNS, SASEGT. Here the CDR3 reads CASSDLPGNGYTF. CDR3 nucleotides: TGTGCCAGCAGTGATCTCCCAGGGAATGGCTACACCTTC.

The chain combines TRBV6-5 with TRBJ2-5; 7 nucleotides agree with TRBD1. Germline V CDR1 and CDR2: MNHEY, SVGAGI. This CDR3 spans 15 amino acids. Trimming took 0 bases from V and 5 from J; bases not matched to a gene: 6. This CDR3 reads CASSYSGTEWETQYF. As DNA, the CDR3 is TGTGCCAGCAGTTACTCCGGGACAGAATGGGAGACCCAGTACTTC.

V gene TRBV6-4 combines with J gene TRBJ2-5, with D tentatively TRBD1 (5 bases). CDR1 is MRHNA, CDR2 SNTAGT, per germline. The CDR3 has 13 amino acids. The ends were cut back, 2 bases at V and 5 bases at J, with 9 bases in the middle. This chain's CDR3 is CASSDSPGETQYF. The DNA of the CDR3 is TGTGCCAGCAGTGACAGCCCAGGGGAGACCCAGTACTTC.

The V and J genes are TRBV9 and TRBJ1-1; 7 positions agree with TRBD1. Germline V lookup: CDR1 SGDLS, CDR2 YYNGEE. This CDR3 has 14 amino acids. With V trimmed by 4 bases and J by 4 bases, 7 bases remained unmatched. The CDR3: CASSTRQGGTEAFF. The CDR3 DNA reads TGTGCCAGCAGCACCCGACAGGGTGGCACTGAAGCTTTCTTT.

This chain joins TRBV9 and TRBJ1-1; 7 nucleotides align to TRBD1. The germline gives CDR1 SGDLS, CDR2 YYNGEE. The CDR3 contains 14 residues. The V and J ends lost 0 bases and 1 base, in that order; junction bases with no gene match: 0. The CDR3 DNA follows: TGTGCCAGCAGCGTAGAGGGGGCGAACACTGAAGCTTTCTTT. This encodes CASSVEGANTEAFF.

This clone occurred a few times. This CDR3 is CASSRLKNEKLFF. For the CDR3, the DNA is TGCGCCAGCAGCCGACTAAAAAATGAAAAACTGTTTTTT. The rearrangement joins TRBV4-1 to TRBJ1-4, with unresolved D. Trimming left V 4 bases short and J 5 bases short, with 8 bases between. Germline values: CDR1 MGHRA, CDR2 YSYEKL. There are 13 residues in the CDR3.

This clone occurred once. The gene calls are TRBV7-8 and TRBJ1-5; D is possibly TRBD1 (6 bases). The CDR3 sequence is 15 residues long. CDR1 SGHVS and CDR2 FQNEAQ come from the germline V gene. V gave up 1 base and J gave up 11 bases, with 18 bases separating them. In DNA, the CDR3 is TGTGCCAGCAGCTTAGAGGGGACACACTATTCGTCCCAGCATTTT. Protein product: CASSLEGTHYSSQHF.